Detailed here is one TCR beta chain. Its cognate antigen is unknown. These data come from a study of monozygotic twins with inflammatory bowel disease. CDR3 length: 17 amino acids. Per the germline V gene, CDR1 is SGHAT and CDR2 is FQNNGV. Study outcomes and limitations: With others, IBD patients shared fewer clonotypes than healthy twins did, especially with disease activity. Evidence did not back any single strong signal or clonotype linked to IBD.

TCRdb processed the 5' RACE reads again and assigns one entry to each CDR3 protein, with no DNA. The table for this sample gives 200,000 to 250,000 distinct CDR3 sequences. The sequencing input was blood. The sequence came from a human donor with ulcerative colitis or Crohn's disease, or a healthy co-twin of an affected twin (not recorded which). V and J are TRBV11-2 and TRBJ2-6; there is no DNA to check the TCRdb D call of TRBD2. CDR3 protein: CASSSIQGSSGANVLTF.